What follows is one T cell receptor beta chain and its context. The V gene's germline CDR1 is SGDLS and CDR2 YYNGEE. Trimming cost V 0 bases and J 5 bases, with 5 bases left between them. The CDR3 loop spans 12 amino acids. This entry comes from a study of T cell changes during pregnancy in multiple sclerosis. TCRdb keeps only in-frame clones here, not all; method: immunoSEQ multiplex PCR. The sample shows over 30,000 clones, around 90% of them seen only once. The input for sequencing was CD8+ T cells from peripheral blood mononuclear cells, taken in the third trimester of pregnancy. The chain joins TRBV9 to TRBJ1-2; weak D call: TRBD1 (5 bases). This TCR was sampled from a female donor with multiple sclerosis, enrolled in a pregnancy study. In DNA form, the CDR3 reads TGTGCCAGCAGCGTAGGACAGTATGGCTACACCTTC. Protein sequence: CASSVGQYGYTF.